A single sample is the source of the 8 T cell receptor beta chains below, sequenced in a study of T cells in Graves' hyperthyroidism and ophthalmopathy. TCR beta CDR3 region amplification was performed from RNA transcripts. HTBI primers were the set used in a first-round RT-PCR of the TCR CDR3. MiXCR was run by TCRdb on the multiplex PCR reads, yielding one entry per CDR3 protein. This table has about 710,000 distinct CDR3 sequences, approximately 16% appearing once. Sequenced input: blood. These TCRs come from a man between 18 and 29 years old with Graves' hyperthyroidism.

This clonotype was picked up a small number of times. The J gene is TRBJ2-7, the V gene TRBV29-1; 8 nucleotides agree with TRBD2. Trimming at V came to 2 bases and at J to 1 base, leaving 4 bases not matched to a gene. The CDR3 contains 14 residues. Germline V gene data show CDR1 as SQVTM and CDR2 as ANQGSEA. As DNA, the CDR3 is TGCAGCGTTGAATCAGGGACTAGTTCCTACGAGCAGTACTTC. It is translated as CSVESGTSSYEQYF.

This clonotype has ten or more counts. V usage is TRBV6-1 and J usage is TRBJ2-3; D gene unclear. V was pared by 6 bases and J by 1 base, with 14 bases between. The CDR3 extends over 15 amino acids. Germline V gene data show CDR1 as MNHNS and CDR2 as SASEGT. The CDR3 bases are TGTGCCAGCAGCCACACGGCGTTACGCACAGATACGCAGTATTTT. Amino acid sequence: CASSHTALRTDTQYF.

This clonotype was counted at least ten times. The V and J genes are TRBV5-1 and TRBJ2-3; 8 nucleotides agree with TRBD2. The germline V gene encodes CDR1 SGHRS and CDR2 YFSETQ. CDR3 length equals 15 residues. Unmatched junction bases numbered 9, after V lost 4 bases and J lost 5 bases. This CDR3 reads CASSTPAGAGDTQYF. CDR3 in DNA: TGCGCCAGCAGCACCCCAGCGGGAGCAGGAGATACGCAGTATTTT.

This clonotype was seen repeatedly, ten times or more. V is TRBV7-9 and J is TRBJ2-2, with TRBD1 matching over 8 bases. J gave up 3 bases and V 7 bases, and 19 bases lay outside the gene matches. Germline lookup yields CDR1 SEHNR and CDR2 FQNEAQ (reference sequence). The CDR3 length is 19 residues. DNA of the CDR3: TGTGCCAGCACCAACCACCATCCGGGACAGGCTAATTACACCGGGGAGCTGTTTTTT. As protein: CASTNHHPGQANYTGELFF.

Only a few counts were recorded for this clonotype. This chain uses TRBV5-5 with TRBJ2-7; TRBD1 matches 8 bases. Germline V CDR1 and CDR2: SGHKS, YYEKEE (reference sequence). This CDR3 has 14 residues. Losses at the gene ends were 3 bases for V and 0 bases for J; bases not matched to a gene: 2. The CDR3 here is CASSWTGNSYEQYF. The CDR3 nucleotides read TGTGCCAGCAGCTGGACAGGGAACTCCTACGAGCAGTACTTC.

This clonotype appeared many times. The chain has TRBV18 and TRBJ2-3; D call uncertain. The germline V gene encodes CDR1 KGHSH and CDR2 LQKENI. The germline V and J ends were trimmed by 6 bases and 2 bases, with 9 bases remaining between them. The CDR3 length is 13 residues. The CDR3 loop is CASSQQFTDTQYF. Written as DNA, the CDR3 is TGTGCCAGCTCCCAGCAGTTCACAGATACGCAGTATTTT.

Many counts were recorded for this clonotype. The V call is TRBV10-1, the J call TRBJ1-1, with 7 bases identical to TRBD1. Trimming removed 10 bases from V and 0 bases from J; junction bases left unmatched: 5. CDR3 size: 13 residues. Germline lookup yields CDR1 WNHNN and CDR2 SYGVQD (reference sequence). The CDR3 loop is CATSQGLNTEAFF. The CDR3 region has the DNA TGCGCCACTTCACAGGGGTTGAACACTGAAGCTTTCTTT.

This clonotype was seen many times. The CDR3, as DNA: TGCAGTGCTAGAGGGGAGGGGCTGTCCGCCACTGAAGCTTTCTTT. It is translated as CSARGEGLSATEAFF. The chain uses TRBV20-1 and TRBJ1-1, with D possibly matching TRBD1 (5 bases). Trimming cost V 1 base and J 4 bases, with 16 bases left between them. CDR3 length: 15 amino acids. Germline assignment: CDR1 DFQATT and CDR2 SNEGSKA (reference sequence).